The entry below gives a single T cell receptor beta chain sequence along with its context. Its target is unknown. This specimen comes from a study of cytomegalovirus exposure and HLA in healthy donors. Study details: There were 90 million to 130 million unique TCR beta sequences, drawn from 180 million or so T cells, in an earlier analysis.

PCR primers comprised 60 Vbeta and 13 Jbeta primers. Some clones are missing from TCRdb's copy, which holds only in-frame ones; the method was immunoSEQ multiplex PCR. Of some 190,000 clones in the sample, more than 65% were seen once. Findings and caveats of the study: CMV antigen specificity of three CMV-associated chains was confirmed in vitro. The study recorded 164 TCR beta chains that were cytomegalovirus-associated. Information on immune exposure was restricted to one variable (CMV serostatus).

Trimming removed 6 bases from V and 3 bases from J, with 17 bases in between. Germline V lookup: CDR1 SNHLY, CDR2 FYNNEI. The CDR3 loop spans 16 amino acids. This chain connects TRBV2 to TRBJ2-2; weak D call: TRBD1 (6 bases). This sequence originates from a woman aged 25-40 years in good health and CMV-seropositive. The sample taken for sequencing was PBMCs. The CDR3 nucleotides are TGTGCCAGCAGGGGGACACGGAGAAAGTACACCGGGGAGCTGTTTTTT. Translating gives CASRGTRRKYTGELFF.